The text below deals with one TCR beta chain. There are 16 residues in the CDR3. With 0 bases removed from V and 3 bases from J, the gap between germline ends came to 14 bases. In germline, CDR1 is MNHEY, CDR2 SVGAGI. Repertoires were generated with immunoSEQ multiplex PCR, while TCRdb's copy carries only in-frame clones and drops some. Of just under 550,000 clones in the sample, roughly 74% were seen once. This entry comes from a study of shared T cell receptors in the human thymus. This same sample was also taken into another study, of human thymus T cells. This second study says: Immunologically healthy infants in Finland undergoing congenital heart defect surgery were the donors.

This TCR derives from a boy under two years old with a congenital heart defect. The V and J genes are TRBV6-5 and TRBJ2-5, with TRBD1 as a possible D gene (5 bases). The sequencing sample was made of thymocytes. Here the CDR3 DNA reads TGTGCCAGCAGTTACTCGTTTAAAGGGGAAAAAGAGACCCAGTACTTC. This encodes CASSYSFKGEKETQYF.